This T cell receptor beta chain was identified in a study of shared clonotypes between healthy human individuals. Deep was the level at which the assay was run. The table came from immunoSEQ multiplex PCR; TCRdb's copy has only in-frame clones and leaves some out. The sample records about 1.9 million clones, roughly 95% being singletons. The CDR3 contains 15 residues. Trimming pared 0 bases from V and 4 bases from J, leaving 12 bases between. Per germline, CDR1 LNHNV and CDR2 YYDKDF (reference sequence). In its sample, this clone was seen once. Terminally differentiated effector memory CD45RA+ cells were excluded from the naive CD8 cells, which were CD45RO-negative and positively selected for CCR7.

This clonotype originated in a young man in good health. Some clones in this sample may be carry-over from other donors' samples. The chain joins TRBV15 to TRBJ2-5, with D unclear. The sequenced sample was naive CD8+ T cells from PBMCs. The CDR3 coding sequence is TGTGCCACCAGCAGAGAGGTAGGGCTTGGAGAGACCCAGTACTTC. Protein: CATSREVGLGETQYF. Based on the CDR3 plus reference TRBV15 and TRBJ2-5, the full variable domain is DAMVIQNPRYQVTQFGKPVTLSCSQTLNHNVMYWYQQKSSQAPKLLFHYYDKDFNNEADTPDNFQSRRPNTSFCFLDIRSPGLGDTAMYLCATSREVGLGETQYFGPGTRLLVL.